The 10 T cell receptor beta chains presented below share a single source sample, sequenced in a study of shared clonotypes between healthy human individuals. Sequencing was performed with immunoSEQ multiplex PCR; in TCRdb, only in-frame clones are kept and a portion is missing. Of 2 million to 2.5 million clones listed, approximately 94% were seen once; the top ten hold around 0.13%. The sequencing sample was made of naive CD4+ T cells sorted from blood. Indicated subset: CD45RA+ positively selected. Receptor source: a man aged 18 to 30 in good health.

A note on this clone: Other DNA sequences within the sample encode an identical CDR3. This sequence joins TRBV6-6 and TRBJ2-3; unclear D gene. This CDR3 contains 13 residues. V was pared by 0 bases and J by 5 bases, with 6 bases between. CDR1 is MNHNY, CDR2 SVGAGI, per germline (reference sequence). The chain's CDR3 is CASSYSTGDTQYF. In nucleotides, the CDR3 is TGTGCCAGCAGTTACTCGACGGGAGATACGCAGTATTTT.

As for this clone: Other DNA sequences in the sample encode the same CDR3. The J gene is TRBJ1-5, the V gene TRBV6-1, with no clear D. The CDR3 is 14 residues long. Germline CDR1 is MNHNS and CDR2 is SASEGT. V lost 4 bases, J lost 0 bases, and 7 bases lay in between. The DNA for the CDR3 is TGTGCCAGCAGTGGGTCCTATAGCAATCAGCCCCAGCATTTT. This translates into CASSGSYSNQPQHF.

This clone appeared a single time. The rearrangement joins TRBV11-2 to TRBJ1-6; 7 positions match TRBD1. V was pared by 5 bases and J by 10 bases, with 14 bases of the junction left unmatched. The CDR3 covers 16 residues. CDR1 is SGHAT and CDR2 is FQNNGV in the germline V gene. The CDR3 loop is CASSPARRGRGSPLHF. In DNA form, the CDR3 reads TGTGCCAGCAGCCCAGCTCGGAGGGGGCGCGGATCACCCCTCCACTTT.

V is TRBV29-1 and J is TRBJ1-1, with a possible D match to TRBD1 (5 bases). Germline CDR1 reads SQVTM; CDR2 reads ANQGSEA. This CDR3 spans 13 amino acids. Trimming cost V 7 bases and J 7 bases, with 19 bases left between them. The CDR3 DNA sequence: TGCAGCGCTACCGAGGGGCCAAGGGGTGAAGCTTTCTTT. As protein: CSATEGPRGEAFF.

The V call is TRBV5-1, the J call TRBJ1-6; D not resolved. CDR1 is SGHRS, CDR2 YFSETQ, per germline. Deletions cut 4 bases from V and 2 bases from J, with 10 bases between. The CDR3 has 15 residues. The CDR3 bases are TGCGCCAGCAGCCACGGACCGACCTATAATTCACCCCTCCACTTT. Translating it yields CASSHGPTYNSPLHF.

In its sample, this clone was seen once. The same CDR3 arises from other DNA sequences in this sample as well. The V and J genes are TRBV19 and TRBJ1-1; D is perhaps TRBD1 (6 bases). V shed 7 bases and J shed 5 bases, with 14 bases lying between them. The CDR3 length is 13 residues. Germline assignment: CDR1 LNHDA and CDR2 SQIVND (reference sequence). CDR3 residues: CASTGQGRTEAFF. CDR3 DNA sequence: TGTGCCAGTACTGGGCAGGGGAGGACTGAAGCTTTCTTT.

The rearrangement joins TRBV18 to TRBJ1-1; D is unresolved. This CDR3 has 13 residues. Germline-derived CDR1 and CDR2 are KGHSH and LQKENI. V gave up 2 bases and J gave up 5 bases, with 9 bases separating them. DNA of the CDR3: TGTGCCAGCTCACCAGAGCAATGGACTGAAGCTTTCTTT. Residues: CASSPEQWTEAFF.

This clone was seen a handful of times. This rearrangement joins TRBV30 to TRBJ1-3, with D unclear. The CDR3 spans 12 residues. V lost 4 bases and J 4 bases, leaving 8 bases between the germline ends. Looked up from germline, CDR1 is GTSNPN and CDR2 is SVGIG (reference sequence). CDR3 residues: CAWIPGGNTIYF. The CDR3 nucleotides are TGTGCCTGGATACCGGGGGGAAACACCATATATTTT. The variable domain in full, completed from reference TRBV30 and TRBJ1-3, reads SQTIHQWPATLVQPVGSPLSLECTVEGTSNPNLYWYRQAAGRGLQLLFYSVGIGQISSEVPQNLSASRPQDRQFILSSKKLLLSDSGFYLCAWIPGGNTIYFGEGSWLTVV.

This clone was recorded only once. This chain joins TRBV7-2 and TRBJ2-7; the match to TRBD2 covers 10 bases. The trim removed 5 bases at V and 2 bases at J, leaving 6 bases unmatched. This CDR3 region has 15 residues. Germline V gene data show CDR1 as SGHTA and CDR2 as FQGNSA. The CDR3 loop reads CASSAGLAATYEQYF. The CDR3 DNA follows: TGTGCCAGCAGCGCCGGACTAGCGGCAACCTACGAGCAGTACTTC. Looking up the rest from reference TRBV7-2 and TRBJ2-7 gives the full variable domain: GAGVSQSPSNKVTEKGKDVELRCDPISGHTALYWYRQSLGQGLEFLIYFQGNSAPDKSGLPSDRFSAERTGGSVSTLTIQRTQQEDSAVYLCASSAGLAATYEQYFGPGTRLTVT.

The V gene is TRBV5-1, the J gene TRBJ2-7; 8 bases fit TRBD1. The CDR3 covers 15 residues. The germline V gene has CDR1 SGHRS and CDR2 YFSETQ. The V segment lost 2 bases and the J segment 2 bases; nucleotides outside the gene matches: 6. CDR3 sequence reads: CASSFIQGAAYEQYF. For the CDR3, the DNA is TGCGCCAGCAGCTTTATCCAGGGGGCAGCCTACGAGCAGTACTTC.